This entry lists 2 T cell receptor beta chains sequenced from one sample in a study of T cells in Graves' hyperthyroidism and ophthalmopathy. Researchers took RNA transcripts and amplified the TCR beta CDR3 regions from them. When the TCR CDR3 underwent first-round RT-PCR, the HTBI primer set was used. TCRdb reprocessed the multiplex PCR reads via MiXCR and lists one record per CDR3 protein. This sample has 250,000 or so distinct CDR3 sequences, with about 16% found just once. Material for sequencing was blood. The source of these receptors is a woman under 30 with Graves' ophthalmopathy.

This clonotype was observed many times. The chain links TRBV28 to TRBJ1-4; D not resolved. The CDR3 loop spans 14 amino acids. Trimming pared 3 bases from V and 0 bases from J, leaving 5 bases between. CDR1 is MDHEN, CDR2 SYDVKM, per germline. The CDR3 protein is CASSFEATNEKLFF. CDR3 sequence (DNA): TGTGCCAGCAGTTTCGAGGCAACTAATGAAAAACTGTTTTTT.

This clonotype was found many times. V usage is TRBV5-1 and J usage is TRBJ2-7; TRBD2 might be the D (6 bases). Per germline, CDR1 SGHRS and CDR2 YFSETQ. The CDR3 totals 14 residues. V was pared by 4 bases and J by 5 bases, with 16 bases between. The CDR3 spells CASSETGLGDEQYF. As DNA, the CDR3 is TGCGCCAGCAGCGAGACGGGACTCGGTGACGAGCAGTACTTC. The full variable domain, completed using reference TRBV5-1 and TRBJ2-7, is KAGVTQTPRYLIKTRGQQVTLSCSPISGHRSVSWYQQTPGQGLQFLFEYFSETQRNKGNFPGRFSGRQFSNSRSEMNVSTLELGDSALYLCASSETGLGDEQYFGPGTRLTVT.